This T cell receptor (beta chain) emerged from a study of early T cells in non-severe SARS-CoV-2 infection. Each CDR3 protein is one row after TCRdb ran MiXCR on the 5' RACE reads. The table records 35,000 to 55,000 distinct CDR3 sequences, less than 30% of them present only once. This clonotype was recorded a few times. This TCR was sampled from an adult who was a healthcare worker with PCR-confirmed SARS-CoV-2 infection or an uninfected control (not recorded which). The sequences come from whole blood, collected at baseline.

The CDR3: CAISDGEGSYEQYF. The DNA for the CDR3 is TGTGCCATCAGTGACGGGGAGGGCTCCTACGAGCAGTACTTC. The chain carries TRBV10-3 and TRBJ2-7; 7 nucleotides align to TRBD2. From germline, CDR1 is ENHRY and CDR2 SYGVKD. J gave up 0 bases and V 3 bases, and 2 bases lay outside the gene matches. CDR3 size: 14 residues.